This T cell receptor beta chain originates from a study of shared clonotypes between healthy human individuals. Turning to the study itself: Three plates were used per donor for CD4 naive, three for CD4 memory, two for CD8 naive and one for CD8 memory.

V lost 0 bases and J 0 bases, leaving 7 bases between the germline ends. This CDR3 has 15 residues. Per the germline V gene, CDR1 is LNHNV and CDR2 is YYDKDF (reference sequence). The data were produced by immunoSEQ multiplex PCR, yet TCRdb's version contains in-frame clones alone and is incomplete. Here the sample spans some 350,000 clones, approximately 74% being singletons. The chain carries TRBV15 and TRBJ2-3, with D tentatively TRBD2 (5 bases). This clonotype was sampled from a man in his thirties or forties in good health. Sequencing input: memory CD4+ T cells sorted from blood. Subset specified: CD45RA-negative fraction. The CDR3 bases are TGTGCCACCAGCAGAGAAGGGAGAAGCACAGATACGCAGTATTTT. Amino acid sequence: CATSREGRSTDTQYF. Filled out from reference TRBV15 and TRBJ2-3, the complete variable domain reads DAMVIQNPRYQVTQFGKPVTLSCSQTLNHNVMYWYQQKSSQAPKLLFHYYDKDFNNEADTPDNFQSRRPNTSFCFLDIRSPGLGDTAMYLCATSREGRSTDTQYFGPGTRLTVL.